This TCR beta chain originates from a study of identical twins. This clonotype was observed a handful of times. Its antigen is unknown. V shed 0 bases and J shed 3 bases, with 9 bases lying between them. Looked up from germline, CDR1 is MNHNS and CDR2 is SASEGT. The CDR3 contains 15 residues. Via MiXCR, TCRdb re-called the 5' RACE reads, giving one row per CDR3 protein. In the table there are roughly 480,000 distinct CDR3 sequences, roughly a quarter of which are singletons. Healthy Caucasian individuals made up all the donors. Study results and caveats: In cord blood, abundant beta clonotypes had fewer insertions; memory showed no trend. Zero-insertion analyses could be partly confounded by invariant MAIT and iNKT cells.

In addition, the sample was reused for a study of T cells expressing NK-cell markers.

Sequencing was performed on CD4+ T cells sorted from blood. This receptor was taken from a woman aged 18-29 years in good health. The rearrangement links TRBV6-1 to TRBJ1-3, with D perhaps matching TRBD1 (5 bases). In nucleotides, the CDR3 is TGTGCCAGCAGTGAAGCGGGGGTTGGTGGAAACACCATATATTTT. As protein: CASSEAGVGGNTIYF.